These 22 T cell receptor beta chains originate from one sample sequenced in a study of blood T cell repertoires in COVID-19. This table comes from immunoSEQ multiplex PCR, and its TCRdb copy is limited to in-frame clones, with some not included. Here the sample spans 140,000 to 150,000 clones, about nine tenths being singletons. The source material was PBMCs or T cells enriched from blood (not recorded which). These receptors all come from a man aged 45-60 years who had recovered from COVID-19.

The V call is TRBV6-6, the J call TRBJ2-1, with a tentative D call TRBD1 (6 bases). This CDR3 contains 12 residues. The germline gives CDR1 MNHNY, CDR2 SVGAGI (reference sequence). V lost 5 bases and J 5 bases, leaving 7 bases between the germline ends. In DNA form, the CDR3 reads TGTGCCAGCAGTCAGGGGAACAATGAGCAGTTCTTC. Its translation is CASSQGNNEQFF.

The rearrangement uses TRBV28 and TRBJ1-1; D not resolved. V gave up 3 bases and J gave up 8 bases, with 13 bases separating them. The CDR3 sequence is 13 residues long. Germline V gene lookup returns CDR1 MDHEN and CDR2 SYDVKM. CDR3 amino acids: CASSLPSPREAFF. In DNA form, the CDR3 reads TGTGCCAGCAGTTTGCCAAGCCCGAGGGAAGCTTTCTTT.

This sequence joins TRBV28 and TRBJ1-1; maybe TRBD1 (6 bases). With 7 bases removed from V and 1 base from J, the gap between germline ends came to 16 bases. Germline-derived CDR1 and CDR2 are MDHEN and SYDVKM. There are 15 residues in the CDR3. The CDR3 region is CASTTPGTRNTEAFF. Written as DNA, the CDR3 is TGTGCCAGCACCACCCCCGGGACAAGGAACACTGAAGCTTTCTTT. The whole variable domain, remainder taken from reference TRBV28 and TRBJ1-1, is DVKVTQSSRYLVKRTGEKVFLECVQDMDHENMFWYRQDPGLGLRLIYFSYDVKMKEKGDIPEGYSVSREKKERFSLILESASTNQTSMYLCASTTPGTRNTEAFFGQGTRLTVV.

The CDR3 DNA reads TGTGCCAGCAGTTTTGACAGGCTGACGGTCTACGAGCAGTACTTC. It yields the protein CASSFDRLTVYEQYF. This rearrangement joins TRBV27 to TRBJ2-7; D may be TRBD1 (6 bases). The germline gives CDR1 MNHEY, CDR2 SMNVEV (reference sequence). Trimming removed 3 bases from V and 3 bases from J, with 15 bases in between. The CDR3 sequence is 15 residues long.

V and J are TRBV30 and TRBJ1-2; D call uncertain. Trimming removed 8 bases at V and 4 bases at J, with 14 bases between. The germline V gene has CDR1 GTSNPN and CDR2 SVGIG (reference sequence). The CDR3 consists of 12 residues. As DNA, the CDR3 is TGTGCCGGTGATCCGGGAGCCTATGGCTACACCTTC. Translation gives CAGDPGAYGYTF.

The J gene is TRBJ2-5, the V gene TRBV3-1 (or the pseudogene TRBV3-2), with D possibly being TRBD2 (6 bases). CDR3 length: 13 amino acids. CDR1 and CDR2 from the germline V gene are LGHDT and YNNKEL (reference sequence). V was pared by 1 base and J by 5 bases, with 8 bases between. DNA of the CDR3: TGTGCCAGCAGCCAAGGGGCGGGGGAGACCCAGTACTTC. As protein: CASSQGAGETQYF.

This clone was detected once. This chain links TRBV24-1 with TRBJ2-1, with TRBD1 matching over 7 bases. There are 16 residues in the CDR3. Trimming took 4 bases from V and 1 from J; bases not matched to a gene: 6. The germline V gene encodes CDR1 KGHDR and CDR2 SFDVKD. This CDR3 is CATSDAHRGSYNEQFF. For the CDR3, the DNA is TGTGCCACCAGTGACGCCCACAGGGGTTCCTACAATGAGCAGTTCTTC.

This clone came up once. The rearrangement links TRBV5-4 to TRBJ2-3; no firm D call. CDR1 is SGHNT, CDR2 YYREEE, per germline (reference sequence). The CDR3 loop spans 13 amino acids. V was trimmed by 3 bases and J by 2 bases, leaving 7 bases between them. The CDR3 nucleotides read TGTGCCAGCAGCTGGCCATCCACAGATACGCAGTATTTT. It codes for CASSWPSTDTQYF.

The CDR3 nucleotides read TGTGCCAGCAGGAATACCGGGACAGAGGTCTATGGCTACACCTTC. Its translation is CASRNTGTEVYGYTF. The chain couples TRBV7-2 to TRBJ1-2, with TRBD1 matching over 7 bases. The CDR3 is 15 residues long. CDR1 is SGHTA and CDR2 is FQGNSA in the germline V gene. Trimming took 6 bases from V and 4 from J; bases not matched to a gene: 11.

V gene TRBV7-2 combines with J gene TRBJ2-7, with 15 bases fitting TRBD2. CDR1 SGHTA and CDR2 FQGNSA come from the germline V gene. Trimming at V came to 2 bases and at J to 9 bases, leaving 8 bases not matched to a gene. This CDR3 is 16 amino acids long. The CDR3 reads CASSLTRGLAGGGQYF. The CDR3, as DNA: TGTGCCAGCAGCTTAACTAGAGGACTAGCGGGAGGGGGGCAGTACTTC.

This rearrangement joins TRBV12-3 or TRBV12-4 to TRBJ1-2; 7 bases are a match to TRBD1. This CDR3 region has 13 residues. The V and J ends lost 2 bases and 8 bases, in that order; junction bases with no gene match: 5. This chain's CDR3 is CASSLRGLQGYTF. The DNA of the CDR3 is TGTGCCAGCAGTTTAAGGGGGCTTCAAGGCTACACCTTC.

The chain combines TRBV6-1 with TRBJ2-1; D gene uncertain. Germline V lookup: CDR1 MNHNS, CDR2 SASEGT. The CDR3 length is 14 residues. V gave up 2 bases and J gave up 3 bases, with 8 bases separating them. Written as DNA, the CDR3 is TGTGCCAGCAGTGAAAGACAAGTCTACAATGAGCAGTTCTTC. It translates to CASSERQVYNEQFF.

This chain joins TRBV7-9 and TRBJ1-6; 10 bases fit TRBD1. The CDR3 runs 14 residues. Unmatched junction bases numbered 2, after V lost 6 bases and J lost 6 bases. Per the germline V gene, CDR1 is SEHNR and CDR2 is FQNEAQ (reference sequence). The CDR3 loop reads CASSRDRGNSPLHF. CDR3 sequence (DNA): TGTGCCAGCAGTCGGGACAGGGGTAATTCACCCCTCCACTTT.

The chain combines TRBV9 with TRBJ2-5, with D perhaps matching TRBD1 (6 bases). Germline loops: CDR1 SGDLS, CDR2 YYNGEE. Between the trimmed V and J ends, which lost 3 bases and 2 bases, there was a span of 11 bases. The CDR3 is 14 amino acids. CDR3 sequence (DNA): TGTGCCAGCAGCGAGCGACAGGTACAAGAGACCCAGTACTTC. This sequence encodes CASSERQVQETQYF.

The V and J genes are TRBV9 and TRBJ2-1; 9 bases align to TRBD2. V lost 3 bases to trimming and J lost 0 bases; unmatched junction nucleotides: 1. Germline values: CDR1 SGDLS, CDR2 YYNGEE. The CDR3 has 15 amino acids. DNA of the CDR3: TGTGCCAGCAGCGCGCGGGAGGGCTCCTACAATGAGCAGTTCTTC. Its protein is CASSAREGSYNEQFF.

The rearrangement links TRBV6-5 to TRBJ2-7; the D gene is possibly TRBD2 (5 bases). Trimming shortened V by 2 bases and J by 0 bases, and 8 bases separated the two germline ends. The CDR3 has 14 amino acids. CDR1 is MNHEY and CDR2 is SVGAGI in the germline V gene. CDR3 nucleotide sequence: TGTGCCAGCAGTTACGGTAGCGACTCCTACGAGCAGTACTTC. It encodes CASSYGSDSYEQYF.

This chain uses TRBV19 with TRBJ2-1; TRBD2 matches at 8 bases. V gave up 3 bases and J gave up 9 bases; unmatched junction bases: 13. CDR3 size: 16 residues. From germline, CDR1 is LNHDA and CDR2 SQIVND (reference sequence). CDR3 sequence (DNA): TGTGCCAGTAGTATCTCGACTAGCGCTCAGGCGCTTGAGCAGTTCTTC. Its translation: CASSISTSAQALEQFF. Supplemented by reference TRBV19 and TRBJ2-1, the full variable domain reads DGGITQSPKYLFRKEGQNVTLSCEQNLNHDAMYWYRQDPGQGLRLIYYSQIVNDFQKGDIAEGYSVSREKKESFPLTVTSAQKNPTAFYLCASSISTSAQALEQFFGPGTRLTVL.

In its sample, this clone was seen once. This chain connects TRBV7-8 to TRBJ1-6; D is undetermined. The V gene's germline CDR1 is SGHVS and CDR2 FQNEAQ. The CDR3 runs to 15 residues. The V end was cut by 2 bases, the J end by 9 bases, with 14 bases between. CDR3 sequence (DNA): TGTGCCAGCAGCTTAAAGCCTTCTGTGTCTTCACCCCTCCACTTT. The encoded protein is CASSLKPSVSSPLHF.

The V call is TRBV6-2 or TRBV6-3, the J call TRBJ1-2, with D tentatively TRBD1 (6 bases). The CDR3 has 13 amino acids. CDR1 is MNHEY and CDR2 is SVGEGT in the germline V gene. Trimming stripped 5 bases from V and 3 bases from J, with 10 bases between. The CDR3 region is CASSPRGYYGYTF. CDR3 nucleotides: TGTGCCAGCAGTCCCAGGGGATACTATGGCTACACCTTC.

This chain uses TRBV24-1 with TRBJ2-3, with 7 bases that match TRBD2. The CDR3 contains 14 residues. CDR1 is KGHDR and CDR2 is SFDVKD in the germline V gene. V lost 0 bases to trimming and J lost 11 bases; unmatched junction nucleotides: 7. CDR3: CATSDLGRGGGQYF. In DNA, the CDR3 is TGTGCCACCAGTGATTTGGGGCGGGGCGGGGGGCAGTATTTT.

The V gene is TRBV28, the J gene TRBJ2-1, with 7 positions matching TRBD2. The germline V gene has CDR1 MDHEN and CDR2 SYDVKM. The length of the CDR3 is 17 residues. With 6 bases clipped from V and 4 bases from J, the junction kept 15 bases outside the gene matches. DNA of the CDR3: TGTGCCAGCAGCCAAGCCATAGCGGGCAGGCATTACAATGAGCAGTTCTTC. This translates into CASSQAIAGRHYNEQFF.

V and J are TRBV4-1 and TRBJ2-2; D perhaps matches TRBD1 (6 bases). V was pared by 5 bases and J by 6 bases, with 10 bases between. This CDR3 is built from 13 residues. Germline assignment: CDR1 MGHRA and CDR2 YSYEKL. CDR3 in amino acids: CASSLGGSGELFF. CDR3 nucleotide sequence: TGCGCCAGCAGCTTAGGGGGTTCCGGGGAGCTGTTTTTT.